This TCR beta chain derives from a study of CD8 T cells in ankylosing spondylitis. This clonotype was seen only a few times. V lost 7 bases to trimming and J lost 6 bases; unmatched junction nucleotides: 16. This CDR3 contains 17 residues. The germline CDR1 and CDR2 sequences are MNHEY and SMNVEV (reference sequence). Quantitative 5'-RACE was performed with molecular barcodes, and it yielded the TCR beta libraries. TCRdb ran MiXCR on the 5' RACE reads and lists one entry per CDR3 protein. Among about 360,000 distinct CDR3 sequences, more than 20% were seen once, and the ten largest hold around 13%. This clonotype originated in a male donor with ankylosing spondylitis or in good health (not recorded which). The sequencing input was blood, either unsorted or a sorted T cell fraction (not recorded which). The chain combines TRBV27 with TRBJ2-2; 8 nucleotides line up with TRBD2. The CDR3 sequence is CASKVTPRGVLSGELFF. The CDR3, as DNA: TGTGCCAGCAAAGTAACCCCGCGGGGGGTCCTCTCCGGGGAGCTGTTTTTT.